This TCR beta chain was captured by sequencing in a study of blood T cell repertoires in COVID-19. Background on the study: There were acute and convalescent COVID-19 samples, and they came from the United States, Italy and Spain.

Germline CDR1 and CDR2: MNHEY and SVGAGI. The CDR3 runs to 13 residues. The V gene lost 6 bases and the J gene lost 1 base, with 9 bases spanning the gap. In the original analysis: Reference gene primer amplification in the assay estimated nucleated cell counts. TCRdb keeps only in-frame clones here, not all; method: immunoSEQ multiplex PCR. Clonal size and the V and J genes are those of that table, whereas D and trimming came from the DNA. The sample carries about 70,000 clones, approximately 80% recorded once. The TCR sequence derives from an elderly woman with acute or convalescent COVID-19. The chain combines TRBV6-5 with TRBJ1-1; D is uncertain. Sequenced: peripheral blood. The CDR3 coding sequence is TGTGCCAGCAGAACTGACTGGAACACTGAAGCTTTCTTT. Translation gives CASRTDWNTEAFF.